This TCR beta chain was found in a study of T cell responses to AZD1222 COVID-19 vaccine. Findings of the study overall: Repertoires were obtained solely post-peak T cell response. Among AZD1222 vaccinees, only 5 to 7 were seropositive at baseline. Donors were largely white British and mainly female; clonal diversity was possibly underestimated.

Analysis merged second doses at about 4 or about 12 weeks. The table came from immunoSEQ multiplex PCR; TCRdb's copy has only in-frame clones and leaves some out. This table holds 97,000 or so clones, roughly 90% found once. CDR3 length: 14 residues. In germline, CDR1 is MNHEY, CDR2 SVGAGI. The ends were cut back, 0 bases at V and 5 bases at J, with 8 bases in the middle. As to this clone: What it binds is not known.

The rearrangement uses TRBV6-5 and TRBJ1-5, with D possibly being TRBD1 (6 bases). This sequence was found in an adult who received the AZD1222 COVID-19 vaccine. The material was peripheral blood, obtained 28 days after the second AZD1222 dose. The CDR3 loop is CASSYSRGDQPQHF. In DNA, the CDR3 is TGTGCCAGCAGTTACTCGAGGGGGGATCAGCCCCAGCATTTT.